The 29 T cell receptor beta chains below were found in one sample sequenced in a study of OX40 agonist ivuxolimab in advanced cancers. Assay used: immunoSEQ multiplex PCR; TCRdb lists only in-frame clones, some missing. The data hold nearly 85,000 clones, with just over 85% observed a single time. Sequencing was performed on CD4+ or CD8+ T cells sorted from blood, taken in a trial of the OX40 agonist ivuxolimab. All receptors derive from an adult with an advanced solid tumor such as melanoma, head and neck, liver or kidney cancer.

The V and J genes are TRBV30 and TRBJ2-5, with D unclear. This CDR3 is 12 amino acids long. The germline V gene has CDR1 GTSNPN and CDR2 SVGIG (reference sequence). The germline V and J ends were trimmed by 3 bases and 5 bases, with 10 bases remaining between them. This CDR3 is CAWSDSGETQYF. In DNA form, the CDR3 reads TGTGCCTGGAGCGACTCGGGTGAGACCCAGTACTTC.

The chain recombines TRBV30 with TRBJ2-5, with D possibly matching TRBD2 (6 bases). Germline CDR1 GTSNPN, CDR2 SVGIG (reference sequence). V was shortened by 2 bases and J by 7 bases, with 14 bases between the two germline ends. The CDR3 consists of 13 residues. The CDR3 DNA sequence: TGTGCCTGGAGTTCCGGGCAGGGAGGGACCCAGTACTTC. This translates into CAWSSGQGGTQYF.

This chain connects TRBV5-1 to TRBJ2-3, with TRBD2 identical over 8 bases. Germline loops: CDR1 SGHRS, CDR2 YFSETQ. Trimming at V came to 2 bases and at J to 4 bases, leaving 9 bases not matched to a gene. The CDR3 totals 16 residues. CDR3 residues: CASSFEPEREPDTQYF. CDR3 DNA sequence: TGCGCCAGCAGCTTCGAGCCTGAGCGGGAGCCAGATACGCAGTATTTT.

The rearrangement links TRBV5-4 to TRBJ1-1, with a tentative D call TRBD1 (6 bases). The V end lost 2 bases, the J end lost 0 bases, and 8 bases lay between the germline ends. This CDR3 spans 14 amino acids. Germline V CDR1 and CDR2: SGHNT, YYREEE (reference sequence). The CDR3 protein is CASSFGQMNTEAFF. CDR3 nucleotides: TGTGCCAGCAGCTTCGGACAGATGAACACTGAAGCTTTCTTT.

The chain employs TRBV9 and TRBJ2-2; no firm D call. Trimming left V 0 bases short and J 5 bases short, with 14 bases between. The CDR3 consists of 16 residues. CDR1 is SGDLS, CDR2 YYNGEE, per germline. CDR3 loop: CASSVEEISRTGELFF. DNA for the CDR3: TGTGCCAGCAGCGTAGAGGAGATAAGTCGGACCGGGGAGCTGTTTTTT.

This clone showed up just a few times. The V gene is TRBV5-6, the J gene TRBJ1-1, with TRBD1 as a possible D gene (5 bases). The germline CDR1 and CDR2 sequences are SGHDT and YYEEEE. V was shortened by 0 bases and J by 1 base, with 7 bases between the two germline ends. The CDR3 is made up of 14 amino acids. The CDR3 protein is CASSLGTTNTEAFF. CDR3 nucleotide sequence: TGTGCCAGCAGCTTGGGGACAACGAACACTGAAGCTTTCTTT. Variable domain in full (rest from reference TRBV5-6 and TRBJ1-1): DAGVTQSPTHLIKTRGQQVTLRCSPKSGHDTVSWYQQALGQGPQFIFQYYEEEERQRGNFPDRFSGHQFPNYSSELNVNALLLGDSALYLCASSLGTTNTEAFFGQGTRLTVV.

V usage is TRBV10-3 and J usage is TRBJ1-1, with D hard to call. This CDR3 spans 13 amino acids. Germline V gene lookup returns CDR1 ENHRY and CDR2 SYGVKD. The V end was cut by 6 bases, the J end by 1 base, with 9 bases between. This CDR3 reads CAISPTGNTEAFF. Here the CDR3 DNA reads TGTGCCATCAGCCCGACCGGGAACACTGAAGCTTTCTTT.

The CDR3: CASSKQGLANEKLFF. CDR3 DNA sequence: TGTGCCAGTAGTAAACAGGGGCTGGCTAATGAAAAACTGTTTTTT. The V and J genes are TRBV19 and TRBJ1-4, with TRBD1 identical over 7 bases. The CDR3 covers 15 residues. Trimming took 4 bases from V and 3 from J; bases not matched to a gene: 5. Looked up from germline, CDR1 is LNHDA and CDR2 is SQIVND (reference sequence).

J is TRBJ1-4 and V is TRBV5-5, with D maybe TRBD1 (5 bases). Trimming took off 3 bases at V and 7 bases at J, with 13 bases between the two ends. CDR1 is SGHKS, CDR2 YYEKEE, per germline (reference sequence). The CDR3 is 14 amino acids. CDR3 sequence reads: CASSYEGRAEKLFF. DNA for the CDR3: TGTGCCAGCAGCTACGAGGGCAGGGCTGAAAAACTGTTTTTT.

The chain combines TRBV6-5 with TRBJ1-5; D is unclear. The CDR3 consists of 12 residues. V was shortened by 6 bases and J by 1 base, with 4 bases between the two germline ends. In germline, CDR1 is MNHEY, CDR2 SVGAGI. The CDR3 DNA is TGTGCCAGCAGCTTAAGCAATCAGCCCCAGCATTTT. It codes for CASSLSNQPQHF.

Only a few counts were recorded for this clone. The rearrangement links TRBV11-2 to TRBJ2-1; the D call may be TRBD1 or TRBD2 (5 bases each). V lost 0 bases, J lost 6 bases, and 12 bases lay in between. CDR1 is SGHAT and CDR2 is FQNNGV in the germline V gene. This CDR3 is 15 amino acids long. The DNA of the CDR3 is TGTGCCAGCAGCTTAGACAGGGAGACTCGCAATGAGCAGTTCTTC. Translated: CASSLDRETRNEQFF.

The rearrangement uses TRBV5-4 and TRBJ2-5; the match to TRBD2 covers 15 bases. The germline V gene has CDR1 SGHNT and CDR2 YYREEE (reference sequence). CDR3 length equals 16 residues. V was clipped by 4 bases and J by 5 bases; unmatched bases: 6. The CDR3 reads CASSPRTSGGAETQYF. CDR3 sequence (DNA): TGTGCCAGCAGCCCGAGGACTAGCGGGGGGGCGGAGACCCAGTACTTC.

This chain links TRBV6-1 with TRBJ2-5; the match to TRBD1 covers 7 bases. Trimming took 3 bases from V and 2 from J; bases not matched to a gene: 12. The CDR3 sequence is 17 residues long. Germline V gene sequence: CDR1 MNHNS, CDR2 SASEGT. The CDR3 loop is CASSDTEDRVAQETQYF. CDR3 DNA sequence: TGTGCCAGCAGTGACACCGAAGACAGGGTGGCTCAAGAGACCCAGTACTTC.

The V call is TRBV30, the J call TRBJ2-1; possibly TRBD2 for D (5 bases). Germline values: CDR1 GTSNPN, CDR2 SVGIG (reference sequence). V was clipped by 8 bases and J by 5 bases, with 16 bases between them. This CDR3 is built from 13 residues. The CDR3 region has the DNA TGTGCCCGGACTGGCGACTACCACAATGAGCAGTTCTTC. This codes for CARTGDYHNEQFF.

V is TRBV19 and J is TRBJ2-7; D perhaps matches TRBD1 (5 bases). V was pared by 5 bases and J by 2 bases, with 10 bases between. Germline-derived CDR1 and CDR2 are LNHDA and SQIVND (reference sequence). This CDR3 has 13 residues. CDR3 in DNA: TGTGCCAGTAGTCAGCAGGGAACCTACGAGCAGTACTTC. Protein product: CASSQQGTYEQYF.

The chain joins TRBV7-2 to TRBJ1-5; D gene ambiguous. CDR3 size: 13 residues. The germline V and J ends were trimmed by 4 bases and 4 bases, with 8 bases remaining between them. Germline CDR1 SGHTA, CDR2 FQGNSA. In nucleotides, the CDR3 is TGTGCCAGCAGCTACGGAGGGAATCAGCCCCAGCATTTT. It specifies CASSYGGNQPQHF.

J is TRBJ1-2 and V is TRBV5-4; possibly TRBD1 for D (5 bases). V was clipped by 0 bases and J by 6 bases, with 15 bases between them. Germline assignment: CDR1 SGHNT and CDR2 YYREEE (reference sequence). The CDR3 is 15 amino acids. The CDR3, as DNA: TGTGCCAGCAGCTTGGTTTGGAGCGGGGCCGATGGCTACACCTTC. Residues: CASSLVWSGADGYTF.

Only one count was recorded for this clone. The rearrangement uses TRBV5-4 and TRBJ2-1; 10 positions agree with TRBD2. The length of the CDR3 is 16 residues. The V segment lost 0 bases and the J segment 8 bases; nucleotides outside the gene matches: 8. Germline V gene sequence: CDR1 SGHNT, CDR2 YYREEE (reference sequence). CDR3 sequence reads: CASSLVPQRGGDEQFF. The CDR3 nucleotides are TGTGCCAGCAGCTTGGTACCCCAGCGGGGGGGCGATGAGCAGTTCTTC.

This chain uses TRBV4-1 with TRBJ2-3, with 9 bases aligning to TRBD2. The V segment lost 4 bases and the J segment 0 bases; nucleotides outside the gene matches: 5. This CDR3 has 16 amino acids. Per germline, CDR1 MGHRA and CDR2 YSYEKL. Here the CDR3 DNA reads TGCGCCAGCAGCCGCCTCCTAGCGGGGAGCACAGATACGCAGTATTTT. Its protein product is CASSRLLAGSTDTQYF.

This clone has just one count. V usage is TRBV30 and J usage is TRBJ1-1, with TRBD1 as a possible D gene (6 bases). The CDR3 consists of 14 residues. V was cut by 2 bases and J by 0 bases, with 10 bases left in between. Germline V gene data show CDR1 as GTSNPN and CDR2 as SVGIG (reference sequence). The CDR3 sequence is CAWSPGALNTEAFF. The CDR3 nucleotides read TGTGCCTGGAGTCCGGGGGCCCTGAACACTGAAGCTTTCTTT.

V and J are TRBV13 and TRBJ1-2, with a tentative D call TRBD1 (6 bases). This CDR3 spans 16 amino acids. Germline CDR1 is PRHDT and CDR2 is FYEKMQ (reference sequence). Trimming removed 8 bases at V and 5 bases at J, with 24 bases between. CDR3 sequence (DNA): TGTGCCAGCGGCCGGCGGACAGAAGCTATTAGGTATGGCTACACCTTC. It codes for CASGRRTEAIRYGYTF.

V usage is TRBV18 and J usage is TRBJ2-1; D remains unclear. CDR3 length: 12 amino acids. Trimming removed 2 bases from V and 6 bases from J, with 5 bases in between. Per the germline V gene, CDR1 is KGHSH and CDR2 is LQKENI. CDR3 nucleotide sequence: TGTGCCAGCTCACCAGACTCCAATGAGCAGTTCTTC. It codes for CASSPDSNEQFF. Drawing the rest from reference TRBV18 and TRBJ2-1, the complete variable domain is NAGVMQNPRHLVRRRGQEARLRCSPMKGHSHVYWYRQLPEEGLKFMVYLQKENIIDESGMPKERFSAEFPKEGPSILRIQQVVRGDSAAYFCASSPDSNEQFFGPGTRLTVL.

The chain uses TRBV6-5 and TRBJ2-2; a possible D gene is TRBD2 (6 bases). V dropped 5 bases and J dropped 4 bases, with 8 bases sitting between them. CDR3 length equals 13 residues. Per germline, CDR1 MNHEY and CDR2 SVGAGI. The CDR3 region has the DNA TGTGCCAGCAGTCGGGGGAGCACCGGGGAGCTGTTTTTT. It specifies CASSRGSTGELFF.

This chain connects TRBV4-2 to TRBJ1-5; no clear D. V dropped 1 base and J dropped 5 bases, with 15 bases sitting between them. The CDR3 consists of 16 residues. Germline CDR1 is LGHNA and CDR2 is YNFKEQ. This CDR3 reads CASSQVAGRGDQPQHF. The CDR3 nucleotides read TGTGCCAGCAGCCAAGTGGCCGGACGCGGGGATCAGCCCCAGCATTTT.

The chain links TRBV9 to TRBJ1-4; D is possibly TRBD1 (6 bases). CDR3 size: 15 residues. The germline CDR1 and CDR2 sequences are SGDLS and YYNGEE. V dropped 3 bases and J dropped 1 base, with 10 bases sitting between them. CDR3 sequence: CASSEGVITNEKLFF. CDR3 DNA: TGTGCCAGCAGCGAGGGGGTGATAACTAATGAAAAACTGTTTTTT.

V usage is TRBV28 and J usage is TRBJ1-4; TRBD1 matches at 8 bases. CDR1 is MDHEN, CDR2 SYDVKM, per germline. Losses at the gene ends were 6 bases for V and 10 bases for J; bases not matched to a gene: 10. The CDR3 runs 14 residues. CDR3 amino acids: CASRSGGTGGKLFF. Written as DNA, the CDR3 is TGTGCCAGCAGGTCGGGTGGGACAGGAGGAAAACTGTTTTTT. The full variable domain, its missing parts supplied by reference TRBV28 and TRBJ1-4, is DVKVTQSSRYLVKRTGEKVFLECVQDMDHENMFWYRQDPGLGLRLIYFSYDVKMKEKGDIPEGYSVSREKKERFSLILESASTNQTSMYLCASRSGGTGGKLFFGSGTQLSVL.

The chain employs TRBV6-5 and TRBJ2-1; D might be TRBD2 (6 bases). The CDR3 sequence is 14 residues long. The germline CDR1 and CDR2 sequences are MNHEY and SVGAGI. V shed 10 bases and J shed 4 bases, with 17 bases lying between them. The CDR3 sequence: CATGGEQNYNEQFF. DNA of the CDR3: TGTGCCACGGGCGGGGAGCAAAATTACAATGAGCAGTTCTTC.

This chain uses TRBV5-1 with TRBJ2-2; unclear D gene. The CDR3 runs to 15 residues. V lost 4 bases and J lost 3, with 13 bases in between. Germline V CDR1 and CDR2: SGHRS, YFSETQ. Here the CDR3 DNA reads TGCGCCAGCAGCGAGCGAAACAGCGACACCGGGGAGCTGTTTTTT. This translates into CASSERNSDTGELFF.

The rearrangement links TRBV6-1 to TRBJ2-1, with 11 nucleotides matching TRBD1. Germline V gene data show CDR1 as MNHNS and CDR2 as SASEGT. The CDR3 has 13 residues. Trimming cost V 6 bases and J 8 bases; bases outside gene matches: 3. In DNA form, the CDR3 reads TGTGCCAGCAGGGGACAGGGGGTCCATGAGCAGTTCTTC. Its translation is CASRGQGVHEQFF.